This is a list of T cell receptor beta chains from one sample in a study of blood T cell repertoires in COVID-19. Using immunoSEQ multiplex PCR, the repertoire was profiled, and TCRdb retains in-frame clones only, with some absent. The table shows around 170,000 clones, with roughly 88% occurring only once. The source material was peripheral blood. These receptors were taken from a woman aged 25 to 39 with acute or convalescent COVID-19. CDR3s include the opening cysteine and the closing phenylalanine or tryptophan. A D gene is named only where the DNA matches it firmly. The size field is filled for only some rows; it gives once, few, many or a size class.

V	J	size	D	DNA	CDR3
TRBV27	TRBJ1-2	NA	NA	TGTGCCAGCAGTTCCTATCCCCTCTATGGCTACACCTTC	CASSSYPLYGYTF
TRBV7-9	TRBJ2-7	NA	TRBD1	TGTGCCAGCAGCTTAGGAGGGGGCTTTTGGGAGCAGTACTTC	CASSLGGGFWEQYF
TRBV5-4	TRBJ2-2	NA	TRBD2	TGTGCCAGCAGCTTGGCTAGCGGGAGTGTGGCCGGGGAGCTGTTTTTT	CASSLASGSVAGELFF
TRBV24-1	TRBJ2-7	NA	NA	TGTGCCACCATCAGGGTAAAGCGAGTTAGCTCCTACGAGCAGTACTTC	CATIRVKRVSSYEQYF
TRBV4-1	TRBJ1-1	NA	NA	TGCGCCAGCAGCCCAGAGGAGGCAGCTTTGTCGAACACTGAAGCTTTCTTT	CASSPEEAALSNTEAFF
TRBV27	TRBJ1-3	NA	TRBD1	TGTGCCAGCAGTTCCTTCTCGGGGACAGGGGATGGTGGAAACACCATATATTTT	CASSSFSGTGDGGNTIYF
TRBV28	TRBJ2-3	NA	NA	TGTGCCAGCACCCTTCGACAGACAACAGATACGCAGTATTTT	CASTLRQTTDTQYF
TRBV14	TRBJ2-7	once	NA	TGTGCCAGCAGCCAAGGGCTTCTTTCCGAGCAGTACTTC	CASSQGLLSEQYF
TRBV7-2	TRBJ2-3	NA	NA	TGTGCCAGCAGCCAGACAGATACGCAGTATTTT	CASSQTDTQYF
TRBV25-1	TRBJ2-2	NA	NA	TGTGCCAGCAGTGACCCTGGCGGGTCCGGGGAGCTGTTTTTT	CASSDPGGSGELFF
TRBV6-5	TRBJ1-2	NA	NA	TGTGCCAGCAGTCCCCCGCAGGGGATGAGCACCTTC	CASSPPQGMSTF
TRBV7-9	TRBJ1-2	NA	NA	TGTGCCAGCAGCTTAGCGGCTGGCTACACCTTC	CASSLAAGYTF
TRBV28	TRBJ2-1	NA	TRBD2	TGTGCCAGCAGTTCTTCCACTAGCGGGAGGAACAATGAGCAGTTCTTC	CASSSSTSGRNNEQFF
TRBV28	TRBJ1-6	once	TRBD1	TGTGCCAGCAGGCCCGGGACAGGGATTTCACCCCTCCACTTT	CASRPGTGISPLHF
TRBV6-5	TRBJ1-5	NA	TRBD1	TGTGCCAGCGCGGACAGGCCTCGAGGACCCCAGCATTTT	CASADRPRGPQHF
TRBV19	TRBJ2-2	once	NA	TGTGCCAGTAGTATCACGGGACTCGGGGAGCTGTTTTTT	CASSITGLGELFF
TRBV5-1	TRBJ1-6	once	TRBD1	TGCGCCAGCAGTGACAGGACAGGGAATTCACCCCTCCACTTT	CASSDRTGNSPLHF
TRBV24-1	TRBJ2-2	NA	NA	TGTGCCACCAGTGATTCAAACGGGGGGGAGCTGTTTTTT	CATSDSNGGELFF
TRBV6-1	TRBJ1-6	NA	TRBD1	TGTGCCAGCAGTGAAAAGGGGGACAGGGATTCACCCCTCCACTTT	CASSEKGDRDSPLHF
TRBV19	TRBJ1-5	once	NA	TGTGCCAGTAAGATTTGGGGGGACGTCAATCAGCCCCAGCATTTT	CASKIWGDVNQPQHF
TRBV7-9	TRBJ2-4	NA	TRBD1	TGTGCCAGCCAGGGGGACAACATTCAGTACTTC	CASQGDNIQYF
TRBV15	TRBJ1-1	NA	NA	TGTGCCACCAGCAGGTCGAAGACAGGACTTTGGGAAGCTTTCTTT	CATSRSKTGLWEAFF
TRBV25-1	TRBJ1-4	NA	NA	TGTGCCAGCAGTGAACCTTGGGGGACAGAAAAACTGTTTTTT	CASSEPWGTEKLFF
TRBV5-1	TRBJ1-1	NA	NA	TGCGCCAGCAGCTGGGAGGGTTTGGGGGAGGAGGCTTTCTTT	CASSWEGLGEEAFF
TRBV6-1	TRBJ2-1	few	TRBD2	TGTGCCAGCAGTGAAAAGCGCAGCGGGGCTGGAAACAATGAGCAGTTCTTC	CASSEKRSGAGNNEQFF
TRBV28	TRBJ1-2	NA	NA	TGTGCCACCCTATTGGGGGGGCGTAGGGGCTACACCTTC	CATLLGGRRGYTF
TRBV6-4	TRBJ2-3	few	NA	TGTGCCAGCAGTACCCAGGGGATAAGCACAGATACGCAGTATTTT	CASSTQGISTDTQYF
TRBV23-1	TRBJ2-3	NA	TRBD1	TGCGCCAGCAGTCCGACAGGGTTCTGGGGGGATACGCAGTATTTT	CASSPTGFWGDTQYF
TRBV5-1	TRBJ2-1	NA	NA	TGCGCCAGCTCGGCTAGCTCCTACAATGAGCAGTTCTTC	CASSASSYNEQFF
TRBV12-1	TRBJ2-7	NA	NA	TGTGCCAGCAGCTTTGATACCTATCAGCGGGAGGGCCAAAGTTCCCGCGAGCAGTACTTC	CASSFDTYQREGQSSREQYF
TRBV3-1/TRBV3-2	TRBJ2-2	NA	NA	TGTGCCAGCAGCCGGGGTGAAGGGGTGGAAGGGGAGCTGTTTTTT	CASSRGEGVEGELFF
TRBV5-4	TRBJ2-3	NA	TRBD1	TGTGCCCCCAGGGACAGGCACACAGATACGCAGTATTTT	CAPRDRHTDTQYF
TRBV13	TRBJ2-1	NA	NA	TGTGCCAGCAGCACTCTTGCCCCCTCTAGCGTTTGGAATGAGCAGTTCTTC	CASSTLAPSSVWNEQFF
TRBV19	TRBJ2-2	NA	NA	TGTGCCAGTAGTATTTTCCATGACACCGGGGAGCTGTTTTTT	CASSIFHDTGELFF
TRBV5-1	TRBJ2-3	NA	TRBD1	TGCGCCAGCAGCTTGGATACAGGGGCAGATACGCAGTATTTT	CASSLDTGADTQYF
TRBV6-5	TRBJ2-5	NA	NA	TGTGCCAGCAAATTCTCGGGGGTCGAGACCCAGTACTTC	CASKFSGVETQYF
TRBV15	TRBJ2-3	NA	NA	TGTGCCACCAGCAGGAAGGACAGATCTAGCACAGATACGCAGTATTTT	CATSRKDRSSTDTQYF
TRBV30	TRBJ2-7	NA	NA	TGTGCCTGGAGTGTAGGCCAGGTCTACGAGCAGTACTTC	CAWSVGQVYEQYF
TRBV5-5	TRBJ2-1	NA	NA	TGTGCCAGCAGCTTCGATAGCGTCTACAATGAGCAGTTCTTC	CASSFDSVYNEQFF
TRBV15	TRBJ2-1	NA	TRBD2	TGTGCCACCAGCAGGGGGACTAGGAAGGATGAGCAGTTCTTC	CATSRGTRKDEQFF
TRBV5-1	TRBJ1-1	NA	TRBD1	TGCGCCAGCAGCTTTGCCGGGACAGGGCTCACTGAAGCTTTCTTT	CASSFAGTGLTEAFF
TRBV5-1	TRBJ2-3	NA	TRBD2	TGCGCCAGCAGCTCACTAGCGGGAGAGGCAGATACGCAGTATTTT	CASSSLAGEADTQYF
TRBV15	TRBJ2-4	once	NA	TGTGCCACCAGCAGAGTAGGAGCACAACCAAACATTCAGTACTTC	CATSRVGAQPNIQYF
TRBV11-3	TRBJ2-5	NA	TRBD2	TGTGCCAGCAGCTCCCGGACTAGCGGGAGTTTTTTAGAGACCCAGTACTTC	CASSSRTSGSFLETQYF
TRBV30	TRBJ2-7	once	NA	TGTGCCTGGAGTGCGGACTCACCCTACGAGCAGTACTTC	CAWSADSPYEQYF
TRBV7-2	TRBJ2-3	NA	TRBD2	TGTGCCAGCAGCGGACTAGGAGGCACAGATACGCAGTATTTT	CASSGLGGTDTQYF
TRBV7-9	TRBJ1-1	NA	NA	TGTGCCAGCAGCTTATACGGTGAGGGAATGAACACTGAAGCTTTCTTT	CASSLYGEGMNTEAFF
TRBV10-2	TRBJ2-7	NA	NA	TGCGCCAGCGTAGACAAGTGGGTGCAGTACTTC	CASVDKWVQYF
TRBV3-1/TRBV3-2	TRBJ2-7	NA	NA	TGTGCCAGCAGCCCCGGTGGAGCCGCCTACGAGCAGTACTTC	CASSPGGAAYEQYF
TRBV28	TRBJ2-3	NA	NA	TGTGCCAGCAGTCCCGACAGTACCTACACAGATACGCAGTATTTT	CASSPDSTYTDTQYF
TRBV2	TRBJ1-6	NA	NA	TGTGCCAGCAGCCTTTTCGAGGCGAATTCACCCCTCCACTTT	CASSLFEANSPLHF
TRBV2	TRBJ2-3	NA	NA	TGTGCCAGCAGCTATGGACTAACCACAGATACGCAGTATTTT	CASSYGLTTDTQYF
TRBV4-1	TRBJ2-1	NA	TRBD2	TGCGCCAGCAGCCCGCAACTAGCGGAGGACAATGAGCAGTTCTTC	CASSPQLAEDNEQFF